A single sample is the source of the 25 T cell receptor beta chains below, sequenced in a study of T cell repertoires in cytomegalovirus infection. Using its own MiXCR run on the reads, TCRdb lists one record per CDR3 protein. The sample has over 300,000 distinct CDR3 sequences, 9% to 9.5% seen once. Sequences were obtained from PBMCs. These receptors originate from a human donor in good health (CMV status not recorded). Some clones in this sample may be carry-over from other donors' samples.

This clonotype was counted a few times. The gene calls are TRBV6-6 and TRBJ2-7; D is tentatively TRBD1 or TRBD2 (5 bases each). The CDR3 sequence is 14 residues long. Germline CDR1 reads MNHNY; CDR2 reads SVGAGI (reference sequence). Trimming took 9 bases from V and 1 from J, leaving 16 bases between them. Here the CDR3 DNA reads TGTGCCAGTGCGAGGGACGGAGGATCCTACGAGCAGTACTTC. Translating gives CASARDGGSYEQYF.

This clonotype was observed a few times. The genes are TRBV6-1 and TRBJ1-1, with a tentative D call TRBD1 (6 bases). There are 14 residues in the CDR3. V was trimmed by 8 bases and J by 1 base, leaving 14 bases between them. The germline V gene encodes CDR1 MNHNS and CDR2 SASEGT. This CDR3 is CASGAQGRNTEAFF. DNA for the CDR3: TGTGCCAGCGGTGCACAGGGTAGGAACACTGAAGCTTTCTTT.

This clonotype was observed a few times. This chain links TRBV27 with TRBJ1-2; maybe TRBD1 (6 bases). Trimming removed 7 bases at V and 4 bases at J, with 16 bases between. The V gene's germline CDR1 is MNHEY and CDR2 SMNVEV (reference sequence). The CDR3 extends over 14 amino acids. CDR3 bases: TGTGCCAGCATGGGGAGGGACAACTCCTATGGCTACACCTTC. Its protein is CASMGRDNSYGYTF.

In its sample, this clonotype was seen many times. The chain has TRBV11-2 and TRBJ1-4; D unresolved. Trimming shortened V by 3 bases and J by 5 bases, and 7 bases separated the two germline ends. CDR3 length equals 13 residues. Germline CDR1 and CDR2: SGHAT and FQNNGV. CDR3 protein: CASSFRHNEKLFF. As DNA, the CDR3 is TGTGCCAGCAGCTTCCGGCACAATGAAAAACTGTTTTTT.

The CDR3 DNA reads TGTGCCAGCAGCCAAGATTTGAGAGGGGACATTCAGTACTTC. Its translation: CASSQDLRGDIQYF. The chain combines TRBV3-1 with TRBJ2-4; D possibly matches TRBD1 or TRBD2 (5 bases each). Germline CDR1 is LGHDT and CDR2 is YNNKEL (reference sequence). The CDR3 is made up of 14 amino acids. The ends were cut back, 0 bases at V and 8 bases at J, with 11 bases in the middle.

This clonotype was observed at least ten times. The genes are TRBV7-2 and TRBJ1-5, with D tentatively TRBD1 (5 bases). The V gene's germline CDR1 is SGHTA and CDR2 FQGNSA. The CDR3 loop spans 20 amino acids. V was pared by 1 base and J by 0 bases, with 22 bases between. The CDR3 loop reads CASSLVGGRGRLGSNQPQHF. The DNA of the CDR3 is TGTGCCAGCAGCTTAGTGGGGGGAAGAGGTCGGTTAGGTAGCAATCAGCCCCAGCATTTT.

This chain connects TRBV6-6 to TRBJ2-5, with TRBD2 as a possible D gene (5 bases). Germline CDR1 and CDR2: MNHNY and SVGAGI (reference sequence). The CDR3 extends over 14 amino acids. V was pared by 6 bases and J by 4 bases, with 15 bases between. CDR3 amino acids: CASRGRKAGETQYF. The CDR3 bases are TGTGCCAGCAGGGGCCGTAAGGCGGGAGAGACCCAGTACTTC.

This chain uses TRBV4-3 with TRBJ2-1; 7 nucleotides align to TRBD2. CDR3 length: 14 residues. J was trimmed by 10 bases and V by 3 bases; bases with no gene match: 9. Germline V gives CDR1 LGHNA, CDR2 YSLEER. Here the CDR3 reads CASSHERGSQEQFF. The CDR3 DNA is TGCGCCAGCAGCCACGAGCGGGGTAGTCAGGAGCAGTTCTTC.

CDR3 in DNA: TGCGCCAGCAGCTCATACGGACAGTCACCTTACACCTTC. Protein: CASSSYGQSPYTF. The rearrangement joins TRBV5-1 to TRBJ1-2; D perhaps matches TRBD1 (6 bases). This CDR3 is built from 13 residues. Deletions cut 3 bases from V and 11 bases from J, with 17 bases between. The germline V gene has CDR1 SGHRS and CDR2 YFSETQ. The full variable domain, rest sourced from reference TRBV5-1 and TRBJ1-2, is KAGVTQTPRYLIKTRGQQVTLSCSPISGHRSVSWYQQTPGQGLQFLFEYFSETQRNKGNFPGRFSGRQFSNSRSEMNVSTLELGDSALYLCASSSYGQSPYTFGSGTRLTVV.

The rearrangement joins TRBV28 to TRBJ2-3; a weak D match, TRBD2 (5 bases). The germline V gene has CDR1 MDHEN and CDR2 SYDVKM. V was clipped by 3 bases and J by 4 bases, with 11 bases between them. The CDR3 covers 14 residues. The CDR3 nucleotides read TGTGCCAGCAGTTTTACTGGGAGCGCAGATACGCAGTATTTT. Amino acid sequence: CASSFTGSADTQYF.

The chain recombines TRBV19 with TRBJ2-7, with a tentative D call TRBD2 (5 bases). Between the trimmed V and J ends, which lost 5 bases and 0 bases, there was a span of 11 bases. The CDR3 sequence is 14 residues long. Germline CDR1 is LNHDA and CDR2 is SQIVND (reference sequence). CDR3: CASSFREFSYEQYF. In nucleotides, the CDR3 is TGTGCCAGTAGTTTCCGGGAATTCTCCTACGAGCAGTACTTC.

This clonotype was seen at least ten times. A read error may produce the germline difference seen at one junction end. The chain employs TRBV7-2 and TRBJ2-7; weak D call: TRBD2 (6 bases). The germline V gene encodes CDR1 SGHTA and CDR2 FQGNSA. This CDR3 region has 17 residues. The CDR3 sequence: CASSLYKTGGPLYGQYF. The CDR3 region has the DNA TGTGCCAGCAGCTTATACAAAACAGGAGGGCCCCTTTACGGGCAGTACTTC.

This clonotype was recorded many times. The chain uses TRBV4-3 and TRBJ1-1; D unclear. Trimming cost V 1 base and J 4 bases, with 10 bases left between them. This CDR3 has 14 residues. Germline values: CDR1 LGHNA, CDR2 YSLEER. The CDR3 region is CASSQGGWRTEAFF. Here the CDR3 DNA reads TGCGCCAGCAGCCAAGGAGGGTGGCGCACTGAAGCTTTCTTT.

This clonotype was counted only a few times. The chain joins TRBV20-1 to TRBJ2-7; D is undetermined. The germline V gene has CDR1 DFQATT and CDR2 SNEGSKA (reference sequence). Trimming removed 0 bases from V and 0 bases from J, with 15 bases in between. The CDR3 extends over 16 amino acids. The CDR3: CSARDGQGLGSYEQYF. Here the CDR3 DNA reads TGCAGTGCTAGAGATGGGCAAGGCCTAGGCTCCTACGAGCAGTACTTC.

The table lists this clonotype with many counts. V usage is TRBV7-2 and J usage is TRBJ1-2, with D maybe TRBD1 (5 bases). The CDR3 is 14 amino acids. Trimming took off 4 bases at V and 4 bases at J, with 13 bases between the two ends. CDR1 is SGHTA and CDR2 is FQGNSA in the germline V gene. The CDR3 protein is CASSSRRGGYGYTF. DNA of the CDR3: TGTGCCAGCAGCTCACGGAGGGGTGGCTATGGCTACACCTTC.

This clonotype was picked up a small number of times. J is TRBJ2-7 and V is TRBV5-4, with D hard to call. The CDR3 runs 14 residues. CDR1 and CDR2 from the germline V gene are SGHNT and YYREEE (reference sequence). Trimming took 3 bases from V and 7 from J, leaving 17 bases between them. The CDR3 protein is CASSWGSRAREQYF. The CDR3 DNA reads TGTGCCAGCAGCTGGGGATCCCGGGCGAGGGAGCAGTACTTC.

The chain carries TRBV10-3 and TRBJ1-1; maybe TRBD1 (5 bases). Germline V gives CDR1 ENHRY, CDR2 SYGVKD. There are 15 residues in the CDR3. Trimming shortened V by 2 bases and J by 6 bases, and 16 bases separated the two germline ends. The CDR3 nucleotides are TGTGCCATCAGTGAGCCCGGGGGGGGGGGTGCTGAAGCTTTCTTT. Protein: CAISEPGGGGAEAFF.

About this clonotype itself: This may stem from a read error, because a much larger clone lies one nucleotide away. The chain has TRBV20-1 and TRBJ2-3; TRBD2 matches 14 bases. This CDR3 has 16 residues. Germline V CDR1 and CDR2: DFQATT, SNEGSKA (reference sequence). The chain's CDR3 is CSTRPTSGGERHTQYF. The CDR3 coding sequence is TGCAGTACTAGACCGACTAGCGGGGGGGAGCGCCATACGCAGTATTTT.

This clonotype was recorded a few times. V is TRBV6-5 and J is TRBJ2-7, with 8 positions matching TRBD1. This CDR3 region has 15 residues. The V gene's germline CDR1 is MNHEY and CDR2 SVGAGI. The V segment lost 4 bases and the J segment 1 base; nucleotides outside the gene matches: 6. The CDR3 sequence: CASSLQGVGSYEQYF. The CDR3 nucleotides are TGTGCCAGCAGTTTACAGGGGGTTGGATCCTACGAGCAGTACTTC.

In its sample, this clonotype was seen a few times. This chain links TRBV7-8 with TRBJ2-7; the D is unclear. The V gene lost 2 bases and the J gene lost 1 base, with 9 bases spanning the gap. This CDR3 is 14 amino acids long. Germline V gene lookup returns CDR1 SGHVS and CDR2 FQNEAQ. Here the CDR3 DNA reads TGTGCCAGCAGCTTACCTTACGGGTCCTACGAGCAGTACTTC. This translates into CASSLPYGSYEQYF.

Here the CDR3 reads CASSGGQTYEQYF. CDR3 sequence (DNA): TGTGCCAGCAGCGGCGGACAGACCTACGAGCAGTACTTC. The chain links TRBV9 to TRBJ2-7, with a tentative D call TRBD1 (6 bases). Per germline, CDR1 SGDLS and CDR2 YYNGEE. The CDR3 has 13 residues. Trimming shortened V by 3 bases and J by 2 bases, and 9 bases separated the two germline ends.

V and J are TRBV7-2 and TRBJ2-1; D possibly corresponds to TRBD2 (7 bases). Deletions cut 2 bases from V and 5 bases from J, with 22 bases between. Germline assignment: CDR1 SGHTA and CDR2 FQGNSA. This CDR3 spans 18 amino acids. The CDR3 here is CASSLNRGRGGGHNEQFF. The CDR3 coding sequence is TGTGCCAGCAGCTTAAATCGGGGGAGGGGGGGGGGACACAATGAGCAGTTCTTC. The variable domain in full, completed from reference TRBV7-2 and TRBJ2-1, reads GAGVSQSPSNKVTEKGKDVELRCDPISGHTALYWYRQSLGQGLEFLIYFQGNSAPDKSGLPSDRFSAERTGGSVSTLTIQRTQQEDSAVYLCASSLNRGRGGGHNEQFFGPGTRLTVL.

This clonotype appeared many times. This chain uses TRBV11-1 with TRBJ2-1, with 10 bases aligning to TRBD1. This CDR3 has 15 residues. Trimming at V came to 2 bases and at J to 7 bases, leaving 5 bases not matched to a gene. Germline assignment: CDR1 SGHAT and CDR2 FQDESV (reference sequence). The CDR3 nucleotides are TGTGCCAGCAGCTTACTCAGGACAGGGGGTAATGAGCAGTTCTTC. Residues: CASSLLRTGGNEQFF. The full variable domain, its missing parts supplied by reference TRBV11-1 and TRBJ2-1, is EAEVAQSPRYKITEKSQAVAFWCDPISGHATLYWYRQILGQGPELLVQFQDESVVDDSQLPKDRFSAERLKGVDSTLKIQPAELGDSAMYLCASSLLRTGGNEQFFGPGTRLTVL.

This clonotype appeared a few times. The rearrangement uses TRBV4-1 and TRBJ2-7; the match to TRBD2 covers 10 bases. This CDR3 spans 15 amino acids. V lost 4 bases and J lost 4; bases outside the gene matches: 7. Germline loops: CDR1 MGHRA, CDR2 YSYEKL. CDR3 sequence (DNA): TGCGCCAGCAGCCCAACCGCTAGCGGGAGTTACGAGCAGTACTTC. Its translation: CASSPTASGSYEQYF.

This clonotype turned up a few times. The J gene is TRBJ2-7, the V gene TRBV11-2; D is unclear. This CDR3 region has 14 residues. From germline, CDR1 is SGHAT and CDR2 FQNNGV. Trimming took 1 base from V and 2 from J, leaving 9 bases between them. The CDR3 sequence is CASSLGIPTYEQYF. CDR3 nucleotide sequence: TGTGCCAGCAGCTTAGGGATCCCTACCTACGAGCAGTACTTC.